This is a list of T cell receptor beta chains from one sample in a study of Graves' ophthalmopathy and Graves' hyperthyroidism. Via MiXCR, TCRdb re-called the multiplex PCR reads, giving one row per CDR3 protein. Of about 1.1 million distinct CDR3 sequences in the sample, roughly 35% were seen once. Sequenced material: peripheral blood or thyroid tissue (not recorded which). These receptor sequences come from an adult man with Graves' hyperthyroidism. The CDR3 runs from the conserved cysteine through the conserved F or W. Each record gives: CDR3 protein, D gene, J gene, V gene. The D gene is left open where the match is weak.

CDR3aa: CSVYTGGLPLYGYTF; d_gene: -; j_gene: TRBJ1-2; v_gene: TRBV29-1
CDR3aa: CATSSLGVGETQYF; d_gene: -; j_gene: TRBJ2-5; v_gene: TRBV15
CDR3aa: CASSLKGSAEQYF; d_gene: -; j_gene: TRBJ2-7; v_gene: TRBV7-3
CDR3aa: CAISEFRYEQYF; d_gene: -; j_gene: TRBJ2-7; v_gene: TRBV10-3
CDR3aa: CASSLTLGEDTEAFF; d_gene: -; j_gene: TRBJ1-1; v_gene: TRBV7-3
CDR3aa: CASSLAPTSGRFYEQYF; d_gene: TRBD2; j_gene: TRBJ2-7; v_gene: TRBV27
CDR3aa: CASSEIDSWEKLFF; d_gene: -; j_gene: TRBJ1-4; v_gene: TRBV25-1
CDR3aa: CATSSGELFF; d_gene: -; j_gene: TRBJ2-2; v_gene: TRBV6-2/TRBV6-3
CDR3aa: CASSPGQVPTAFF; d_gene: TRBD1; j_gene: TRBJ1-1; v_gene: TRBV7-8
CDR3aa: CASSLGLGTVNTEAFF; d_gene: TRBD1; j_gene: TRBJ1-1; v_gene: TRBV5-1
CDR3aa: CASSAIRTGGGNTIYF; d_gene: TRBD1; j_gene: TRBJ1-3; v_gene: TRBV7-9
CDR3aa: CASSRQGQSPLHF; d_gene: TRBD1; j_gene: TRBJ1-6; v_gene: TRBV7-9
CDR3aa: CSVVTLEAFF; d_gene: -; j_gene: TRBJ1-1; v_gene: TRBV29-1
CDR3aa: CASSQGTNYGYTF; d_gene: -; j_gene: TRBJ1-2; v_gene: TRBV4-3
CDR3aa: CASSLSGFLLHF; d_gene: -; j_gene: TRBJ1-6; v_gene: TRBV27
CDR3aa: CASSYLPEKLFF; d_gene: -; j_gene: TRBJ1-4; v_gene: TRBV6-6
CDR3aa: CASSQDKGGGTEAFF; d_gene: -; j_gene: TRBJ1-1; v_gene: TRBV4-2
CDR3aa: CAITDNTGELFF; d_gene: -; j_gene: TRBJ2-2; v_gene: TRBV10-3
CDR3aa: CASRPGGWHQPQHF; d_gene: -; j_gene: TRBJ1-5; v_gene: TRBV25-1
CDR3aa: CSALRGGRATGELFF; d_gene: TRBD2; j_gene: TRBJ2-2; v_gene: TRBV29-1
CDR3aa: CASSHTYRRASTSSSPGETQYF; d_gene: TRBD2; j_gene: TRBJ2-5; v_gene: TRBV7-8
CDR3aa: CASSNWDSLYGYTF; d_gene: -; j_gene: TRBJ1-2; v_gene: TRBV5-1
CDR3aa: CASNRNRANSNSPLHF; d_gene: -; j_gene: TRBJ1-6; v_gene: TRBV6-5
CDR3aa: CASSEALAGGGETQYF; d_gene: TRBD2; j_gene: TRBJ2-5; v_gene: TRBV2
CDR3aa: CSASQVATDTQYF; d_gene: -; j_gene: TRBJ2-3; v_gene: TRBV20-1
CDR3aa: CASSFRGASYEQYF; d_gene: -; j_gene: TRBJ2-7; v_gene: TRBV7-2
CDR3aa: CSVVGVFQETQYF; d_gene: -; j_gene: TRBJ2-5; v_gene: TRBV29-1
CDR3aa: CASSEEAYEQYF; d_gene: -; j_gene: TRBJ2-7; v_gene: TRBV2
CDR3aa: CASSPPGARDSPLHF; d_gene: -; j_gene: TRBJ1-6; v_gene: TRBV5-1
CDR3aa: CSAAGAGGMYEQYF; d_gene: -; j_gene: TRBJ2-7; v_gene: TRBV20-1
CDR3aa: CSAKRQGVETQYF; d_gene: TRBD1; j_gene: TRBJ2-5; v_gene: TRBV20-1
CDR3aa: CASSPDRAWGLNTEAFF; d_gene: TRBD1; j_gene: TRBJ1-1; v_gene: TRBV7-9
CDR3aa: CASSNSGRGGETQYF; d_gene: -; j_gene: TRBJ2-5; v_gene: TRBV7-7
CDR3aa: CSVRGASEKLFF; d_gene: TRBD1; j_gene: TRBJ1-4; v_gene: TRBV29-1
CDR3aa: CASRKQGEYNSPLHF; d_gene: TRBD1; j_gene: TRBJ1-6; v_gene: TRBV12-3/TRBV12-4
CDR3aa: CASSEFQGIQETQYF; d_gene: -; j_gene: TRBJ2-5; v_gene: TRBV10-1
CDR3aa: CASSFDRAETQYF; d_gene: TRBD1; j_gene: TRBJ2-5; v_gene: TRBV7-9
CDR3aa: CASSYGQGHEKLFF; d_gene: TRBD1; j_gene: TRBJ1-4; v_gene: TRBV6-5
CDR3aa: CASSRDDREEQYF; d_gene: TRBD1; j_gene: TRBJ2-7; v_gene: TRBV7-9
CDR3aa: CASSPRPGFRGNQPQHF; d_gene: -; j_gene: TRBJ1-5; v_gene: TRBV9
CDR3aa: CASSPVGANSPLHF; d_gene: -; j_gene: TRBJ1-6; v_gene: TRBV6-6